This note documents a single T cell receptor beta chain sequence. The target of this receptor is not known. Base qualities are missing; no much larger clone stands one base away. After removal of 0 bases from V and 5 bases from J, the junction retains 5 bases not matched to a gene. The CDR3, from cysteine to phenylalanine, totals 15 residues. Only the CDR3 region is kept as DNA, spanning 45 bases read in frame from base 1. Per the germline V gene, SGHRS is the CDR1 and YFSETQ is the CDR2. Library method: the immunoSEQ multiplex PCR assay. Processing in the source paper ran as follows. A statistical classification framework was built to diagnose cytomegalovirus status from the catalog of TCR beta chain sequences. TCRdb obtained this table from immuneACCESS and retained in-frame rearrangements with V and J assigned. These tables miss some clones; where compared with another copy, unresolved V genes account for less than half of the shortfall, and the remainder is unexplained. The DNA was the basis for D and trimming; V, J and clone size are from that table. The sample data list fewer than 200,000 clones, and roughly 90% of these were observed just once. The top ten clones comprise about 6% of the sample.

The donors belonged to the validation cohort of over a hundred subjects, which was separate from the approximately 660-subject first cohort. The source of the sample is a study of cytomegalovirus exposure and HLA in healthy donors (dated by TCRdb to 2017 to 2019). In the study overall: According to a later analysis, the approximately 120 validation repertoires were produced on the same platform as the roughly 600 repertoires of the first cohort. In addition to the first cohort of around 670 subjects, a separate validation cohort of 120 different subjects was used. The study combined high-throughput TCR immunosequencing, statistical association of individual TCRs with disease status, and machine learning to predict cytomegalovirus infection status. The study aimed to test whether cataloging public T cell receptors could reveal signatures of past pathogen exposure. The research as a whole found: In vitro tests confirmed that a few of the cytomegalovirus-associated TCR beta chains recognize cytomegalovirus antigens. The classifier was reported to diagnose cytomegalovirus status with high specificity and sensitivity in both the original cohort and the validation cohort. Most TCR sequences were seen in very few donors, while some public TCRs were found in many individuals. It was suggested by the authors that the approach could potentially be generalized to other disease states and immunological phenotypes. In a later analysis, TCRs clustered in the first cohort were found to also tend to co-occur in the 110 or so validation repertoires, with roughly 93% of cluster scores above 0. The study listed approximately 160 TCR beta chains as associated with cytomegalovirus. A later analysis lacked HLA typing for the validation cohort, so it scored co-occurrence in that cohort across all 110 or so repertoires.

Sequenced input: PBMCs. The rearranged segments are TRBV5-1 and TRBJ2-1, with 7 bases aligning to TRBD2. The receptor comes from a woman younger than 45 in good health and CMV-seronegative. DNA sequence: TGCGCCAGCAGCTTGGTGTTAGCGGGTAACAATGAGCAGTTCTTC. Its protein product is CASSLVLAGNNEQFF.